This T cell receptor beta chain appears in the sequencing data of a study of CD8+ T cells in alopecia areata. Described treatment: oral pan-JAK inhibitor, 5-10 mg twice daily. CDR1 and CDR2 (germline): SEHNR, FQNEAQ (reference sequence). The CDR3 is 13 residues long. The ends lost 4 bases at V and 6 bases at J; junction bases unmatched: 4. For this clone: The antigen is unknown.

Study findings and constraints: In blood and scalp, many expanded lesional clones persisted during tofacitinib.

Extracted RNA was reverse transcribed, and the resulting cDNA served as sequencing template. This table comes from immunoSEQ multiplex PCR, and its TCRdb copy is limited to in-frame clones, with some not included. The table shows under 200,000 clones, with 50% to 65% occurring only once. The starting material was CD4+ T cells sorted from blood, obtained at week 24, from a patient treated with tofacitinib. The V call is TRBV7-9, the J call TRBJ2-7, with TRBD1 matching 9 bases. This clonotype was obtained from a human donor with alopecia areata. CDR3 sequence reads: CASSSRQGGEQYF. Written as DNA, the CDR3 is TGTGCCAGCAGCTCCCGACAGGGGGGCGAGCAGTACTTC.